Sequencing of this T cell receptor (beta chain) was carried out in a study of shared clonotypes between healthy human individuals. In the case of this clone: The identical CDR3 is also encoded by other nucleotide sequences in the sample.

This CDR3 has 13 amino acids. The V gene lost 3 bases and the J gene lost 4 bases, with 9 bases spanning the gap. Germline loops: CDR1 GTSNPN, CDR2 SVGIG (reference sequence). Several immunoSEQ plates received, in even portions, the genomic DNA of each subset. Sequencing was performed with immunoSEQ multiplex PCR; in TCRdb, only in-frame clones are kept and a portion is missing. The table has 2.5 million or so clones, around nine tenths seen once. The receptor was derived from a man between 18 and 29 years old in good health. This rearrangement joins TRBV30 to TRBJ2-2; TRBD2 is a possible D gene (6 bases). Input material: naive CD4+ T cells sorted from blood. Specified subset: CD45RA+ positively selected. The CDR3 spells CAWRGGGTGELFF. CDR3 DNA: TGTGCCTGGAGGGGGGGTGGCACCGGGGAGCTGTTTTTT.